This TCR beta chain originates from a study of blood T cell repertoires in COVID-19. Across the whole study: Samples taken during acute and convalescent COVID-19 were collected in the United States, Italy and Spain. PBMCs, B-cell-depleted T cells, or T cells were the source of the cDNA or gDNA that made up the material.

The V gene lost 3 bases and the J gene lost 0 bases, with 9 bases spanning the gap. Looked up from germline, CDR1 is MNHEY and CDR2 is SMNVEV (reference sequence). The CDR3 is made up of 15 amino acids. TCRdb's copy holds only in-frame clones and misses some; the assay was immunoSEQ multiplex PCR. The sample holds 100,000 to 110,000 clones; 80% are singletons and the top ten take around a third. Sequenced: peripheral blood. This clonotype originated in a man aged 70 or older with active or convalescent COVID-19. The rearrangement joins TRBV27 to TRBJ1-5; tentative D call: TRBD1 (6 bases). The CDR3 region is CASSLTGYSNQPQHF. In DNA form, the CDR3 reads TGTGCCAGCAGTTTGACAGGCTATAGCAATCAGCCCCAGCATTTT.